One and the same sample provided the 26 T cell receptor beta chains below, sequenced in a study of T cell responses to AZD1222 COVID-19 vaccine (dated by TCRdb to the early 2020s). Read against the paper, the sample's time point label means: baseline before first vaccination. Library preparation used the immunoSEQ multiplex PCR assay. Sourced from immuneACCESS, this table was stored by TCRdb with only in-frame sequences that have V and J called. A share of the clones is absent; for the studies checked, an unresolved V gene accounts for under half, and the remainder has no known explanation. This sample holds 95,000 to 150,000 clones; roughly nine tenths were observed only once. The ten largest clonotypes hold over 1.5% of the sample. Specimen: peripheral blood, collected on day 0 of AZD1222 vaccination. Receptor source: an adult in good health.

The V gene is TRBV19, the J gene TRBJ1-2; D may be TRBD1 (5 bases). Germline-derived CDR1 and CDR2 are LNHDA and SQIVND (reference sequence). The CDR3 totals 15 residues. Trimming left V 6 bases short and J 2 bases short, with 16 bases between. CDR3 DNA: TGTGCCAGTAGGAAAATAAGGGACGGGAACTATGGCTACACCTTC. As protein: CASRKIRDGNYGYTF.

This sequence joins TRBV24-1 and TRBJ2-5, with no clear D. V lost 3 bases to trimming and J lost 12 bases, with 13 bases between them. The CDR3 loop spans 12 amino acids. Germline V lookup: CDR1 KGHDR, CDR2 SFDVKD. CDR3 nucleotides: TGTGCCACCAGTGATGGAGCAGAGGAGAAGTACTTC. Translation gives CATSDGAEEKYF.

In its sample, this clone was seen once. CDR3 amino acids: CASSTGPNTEAFF. In DNA form, the CDR3 reads TGTGCCAGTAGTACAGGGCCGAACACTGAAGCTTTCTTT. This chain links TRBV19 with TRBJ1-1; tentatively, D is TRBD1 (5 bases). The CDR3 consists of 13 residues. Trimming removed 4 bases from V and 1 base from J, with 7 bases in between. Germline assignment: CDR1 LNHDA and CDR2 SQIVND (reference sequence).

The chain uses TRBV5-1 and TRBJ1-1; the D is unclear. There are 14 residues in the CDR3. V lost 2 bases and J 1 base, leaving 9 bases between the germline ends. The germline gives CDR1 SGHRS, CDR2 YFSETQ. Here the CDR3 DNA reads TGCGCCAGCAGCTTCGGGGTTGGGAACACTGAAGCTTTCTTT. Protein: CASSFGVGNTEAFF.

The chain has TRBV28 and TRBJ1-2; no reliable D call. This CDR3 comprises 13 residues. Germline V gene sequence: CDR1 MDHEN, CDR2 SYDVKM. V was trimmed by 2 bases and J by 2 bases, leaving 6 bases between them. DNA of the CDR3: TGTGCCAGCAGTTTAGAGGGAAACTATGGCTACACCTTC. Its translation is CASSLEGNYGYTF.

The chain combines TRBV30 with TRBJ1-1; D uncertain. The CDR3 has 16 residues. The V end lost 3 bases, the J end lost 3 bases, and 20 bases lay between the germline ends. Germline loops: CDR1 GTSNPN, CDR2 SVGIG (reference sequence). The CDR3 protein is CAWSPLSGLKDTEAFF. CDR3 bases: TGTGCCTGGAGCCCACTCTCCGGGCTTAAGGACACTGAAGCTTTCTTT.

The J gene is TRBJ1-5, the V gene TRBV27; D is possibly TRBD1 (6 bases). The germline CDR1 and CDR2 sequences are MNHEY and SMNVEV (reference sequence). This CDR3 comprises 15 residues. V was clipped by 6 bases and J by 2 bases, with 14 bases between them. The CDR3 coding sequence is TGTGCCAGCAGCCCAGCGTCAGGGGGCAATCAGCCCCAGCATTTT. Translation gives CASSPASGGNQPQHF.

The V call is TRBV6-5, the J call TRBJ1-2, with a tentative D call TRBD1 (5 bases). The CDR3 has 14 residues. V was shortened by 3 bases and J by 3 bases, with 11 bases between the two germline ends. Germline CDR1 MNHEY, CDR2 SVGAGI. For the CDR3, the DNA is TGTGCCAGCAGTTATGTAAGGGGCGACTATGGCTACACCTTC. Its translation: CASSYVRGDYGYTF.

This CDR3 reads CASSLSGGTDTQYF. As DNA, the CDR3 is TGTGCCAGCAGCTTGTCAGGGGGCACAGATACGCAGTATTTT. The rearrangement uses TRBV7-2 and TRBJ2-3, with D possibly being TRBD1 (6 bases). Trimming stripped 3 bases from V and 1 base from J, with 8 bases between. The germline V gene encodes CDR1 SGHTA and CDR2 FQGNSA. The CDR3 extends over 14 amino acids.

V and J are TRBV18 and TRBJ2-1, with D hard to call. Trimming took off 2 bases at V and 7 bases at J, with 6 bases between the two ends. Germline V gene data show CDR1 as KGHSH and CDR2 as LQKENI. The CDR3 is 12 amino acids. CDR3 nucleotide sequence: TGTGCCAGCTCACCAGGGCGGAATGAGCAGTTCTTC. Protein: CASSPGRNEQFF. Full variable domain (rest looked up from reference TRBV18 and TRBJ2-1): NAGVMQNPRHLVRRRGQEARLRCSPMKGHSHVYWYRQLPEEGLKFMVYLQKENIIDESGMPKERFSAEFPKEGPSILRIQQVVRGDSAAYFCASSPGRNEQFFGPGTRLTVL.

This clone has just one count. V gene TRBV10-2 combines with J gene TRBJ1-2, with unresolved D. From germline, CDR1 is WSHSY and CDR2 SAAADI. CDR3 length: 12 amino acids. Trimming shortened V by 3 bases and J by 4 bases, and 6 bases separated the two germline ends. The CDR3 region is CASSDLLYGYTF. The CDR3 region has the DNA TGCGCCAGCAGTGATCTCCTCTATGGCTACACCTTC.

The chain combines TRBV9 with TRBJ2-2; maybe TRBD2 (6 bases). Germline assignment: CDR1 SGDLS and CDR2 YYNGEE. Trimming cost V 2 bases and J 8 bases, with 13 bases left between them. The CDR3 spans 14 residues. CDR3: CASSVVGGKGELFF. The CDR3 DNA reads as TGTGCCAGCAGCGTTGTCGGAGGGAAGGGGGAGCTGTTTTTT.

V usage is TRBV9 and J usage is TRBJ2-1, with D perhaps TRBD2 (5 bases). CDR1 and CDR2 (germline): SGDLS, YYNGEE. Trimming cost V 2 bases and J 0 bases, with 9 bases left between them. The CDR3 consists of 15 residues. The CDR3 here is CASSVEGLSYNEQFF. CDR3 sequence (DNA): TGTGCCAGCAGCGTCGAGGGCCTCTCCTACAATGAGCAGTTCTTC.

The chain couples TRBV6-5 to TRBJ1-5; D is perhaps TRBD1 (6 bases). V dropped 6 bases and J dropped 6 bases, with 18 bases sitting between them. Germline V lookup: CDR1 MNHEY, CDR2 SVGAGI. This CDR3 has 15 residues. CDR3 loop: CASRVLMGGAQPQHF. DNA for the CDR3: TGTGCCAGCAGGGTTTTGATGGGGGGGGCTCAGCCCCAGCATTTT.

This chain uses TRBV7-9 with TRBJ2-5; D gene unclear. Germline-derived CDR1 and CDR2 are SEHNR and FQNEAQ (reference sequence). CDR3 size: 15 residues. V was trimmed by 1 base and J by 5 bases, leaving 14 bases between them. In DNA form, the CDR3 reads TGTGCCAGCAGCTTAGAGGCCGCAACGTGGGAGACCCAGTACTTC. Residues: CASSLEAATWETQYF.

The count of this clone is one. The rearrangement joins TRBV29-1 to TRBJ1-2; weak D call: TRBD1 (5 bases). V lost 7 bases and J 5 bases, leaving 17 bases between the germline ends. The CDR3 is 13 amino acids. From germline, CDR1 is SQVTM and CDR2 ANQGSEA. The CDR3 DNA is TGCAGCGGGGCTCGCCCTGGGGGGTATGGCTACACCTTC. It translates to CSGARPGGYGYTF. Full variable domain (outside the CDR3, taken from reference TRBV29-1 and TRBJ1-2): SAVISQKPSRDICQRGTSLTIQCQVDSQVTMMFWYRQQPGQSLTLIATANQGSEATYESGFVIDKFPISRPNLTFSTLTVSNMSPEDSSIYLCSGARPGGYGYTFGSGTRLTVV.

The chain recombines TRBV5-1 with TRBJ2-2; 7 bases align to TRBD2. Trimming at V came to 1 base and at J to 7 bases, leaving 10 bases not matched to a gene. The CDR3 covers 16 residues. The germline V gene has CDR1 SGHRS and CDR2 YFSETQ. This chain's CDR3 is CASSLLGRAAGGELFF. As DNA, the CDR3 is TGCGCCAGCAGCTTGCTTGGGAGGGCCGCGGGCGGGGAGCTGTTTTTT.

The gene calls are TRBV19 and TRBJ2-2; no reliable D call. Trimming pared 2 bases from V and 5 bases from J, leaving 9 bases between. CDR3 size: 14 residues. The germline CDR1 and CDR2 sequences are LNHDA and SQIVND (reference sequence). CDR3 DNA sequence: TGTGCCAGTAGTATATCAGGAGCAACCGGGGAGCTGTTTTTT. Translation: CASSISGATGELFF.

The rearrangement joins TRBV7-9 to TRBJ2-5; TRBD2 matches at 7 bases. The CDR3 sequence is 15 residues long. The germline V gene encodes CDR1 SEHNR and CDR2 FQNEAQ (reference sequence). The ends lost 5 bases at V and 5 bases at J; junction bases unmatched: 11. CDR3 sequence: CASSRFLAAQETQYF. The CDR3 DNA sequence: TGTGCCAGCAGCCGGTTCCTAGCGGCCCAGGAGACCCAGTACTTC.

The V and J genes are TRBV18 and TRBJ2-1; 10 nucleotides match TRBD2. The germline gives CDR1 KGHSH, CDR2 LQKENI. This CDR3 is built from 15 residues. The trim removed 4 bases at V and 5 bases at J, leaving 5 bases unmatched. The DNA for the CDR3 is TGTGCCAGCTCACTAAGCGGGGGGGCGGACAATGAGCAGTTCTTC. Its protein product is CASSLSGGADNEQFF.

DNA for the CDR3: TGCGCCAGCAGCCCCTTTCCGGGTGAGGACTATGGCTACACCTTC. This translates into CASSPFPGEDYGYTF. The J gene is TRBJ1-2, the V gene TRBV5-1, with D unresolved. The CDR3 length is 15 residues. Germline values: CDR1 SGHRS, CDR2 YFSETQ. V shed 4 bases and J shed 3 bases, with 16 bases lying between them.

This chain links TRBV5-4 with TRBJ2-1, with D possibly matching TRBD2 (5 bases). This CDR3 has 16 residues. Germline lookup yields CDR1 SGHNT and CDR2 YYREEE (reference sequence). V dropped 5 bases and J dropped 0 bases, with 15 bases sitting between them. The CDR3: CASSIDWTPSYNEQFF. As DNA, the CDR3 is TGTGCCAGCAGTATAGATTGGACTCCCTCCTACAATGAGCAGTTCTTC.

J is TRBJ1-4 and V is TRBV7-2, with D maybe TRBD1 (6 bases). Trimming removed 2 bases from V and 0 bases from J, with 16 bases in between. Germline-derived CDR1 and CDR2 are SGHTA and FQGNSA. This CDR3 contains 18 residues. The CDR3 nucleotides are TGTGCCAGCAGCTTAAAGAACAGGGCTCCTCCAACTAATGAAAAACTGTTTTTT. It yields the protein CASSLKNRAPPTNEKLFF.

This clone was recorded once. The rearrangement links TRBV9 to TRBJ2-3; TRBD2 matches 10 bases. Germline CDR1 and CDR2: SGDLS and YYNGEE. The J segment lost 6 bases and the V segment lost 0 bases, leaving 7 bases of the junction unmatched. This CDR3 spans 16 amino acids. CDR3 sequence: CASSVGTSGEGDTQYF. As DNA, the CDR3 is TGTGCCAGCAGCGTAGGAACTAGCGGGGAGGGGGATACGCAGTATTTT.

The chain links TRBV6-2 or TRBV6-3 to TRBJ1-1; TRBD1 might be the D (5 bases). The germline V and J ends were trimmed by 2 bases and 2 bases, with 12 bases remaining between them. Germline V gives CDR1 MNHEY, CDR2 SVGEGT. This CDR3 has 15 amino acids. CDR3: CASSYPIWGNTEAFF. DNA for the CDR3: TGTGCCAGCAGTTACCCTATTTGGGGCAACACTGAAGCTTTCTTT.

V is TRBV5-1 and J is TRBJ1-2, with TRBD1 matching over 9 bases. This CDR3 comprises 14 residues. Germline V gene sequence: CDR1 SGHRS, CDR2 YFSETQ. The junction had 3 bases not matched to a gene; V was cut back by 3 bases and J by 3 bases. CDR3 in amino acids: CASSYRTGDYGYTF. In DNA form, the CDR3 reads TGCGCCAGCAGCTACCGGACAGGGGACTATGGCTACACCTTC.